Reported below is one T cell receptor beta chain. Its matching antigen is unknown. The CDR3 loop spans 13 amino acids. V was cut by 1 base and J by 4 bases, with 5 bases left in between. Germline CDR1 is MDHEN and CDR2 is SYDVKM. TCRdb's table, derived via immunoSEQ multiplex PCR, lists solely in-frame clones and lacks some. The sample records roughly 60,000 clones, approximately 82% being singletons. The sample comes from a study of T cell responses to AZD1222 COVID-19 vaccine. General observations from the study: At baseline, just 5 or 6 AZD1222 recipients tested seropositive. Clonal diversity was possibly underestimated; the donors were predominantly white British and more often female.

Sample: peripheral blood, taken on day 0 of AZD1222 vaccination. The sequence was obtained from an adult in good health. The J gene is TRBJ2-1, the V gene TRBV28; unclear D gene. CDR3 in amino acids: CASSLLAYNEQFF. The CDR3 DNA follows: TGTGCCAGCAGTTTATTAGCTTACAATGAGCAGTTCTTC. Based on the CDR3 plus reference TRBV28 and TRBJ2-1, the full variable domain is DVKVTQSSRYLVKRTGEKVFLECVQDMDHENMFWYRQDPGLGLRLIYFSYDVKMKEKGDIPEGYSVSREKKERFSLILESASTNQTSMYLCASSLLAYNEQFFGPGTRLTVL.